This T cell receptor beta chain was observed in a study of cytomegalovirus exposure and HLA in healthy donors. PCR involved 60 Vbeta and 13 Jbeta primers. Generated by immunoSEQ multiplex PCR, the TCRdb table keeps only in-frame clones and is missing some. Here the sample spans some 140,000 clones, under 85% being singletons. The J segment lost 4 bases and the V segment lost 2 bases, leaving 4 bases of the junction unmatched. Looked up from germline, CDR1 is KGHSH and CDR2 is LQKENI. This CDR3 is 14 amino acids long. Sequencing was done on a sample of PBMCs. This clonotype was obtained from a man younger than 35 in good health and CMV-seronegative. The rearrangement links TRBV18 to TRBJ1-1, with TRBD1 matching over 7 bases. CDR3: CASSPTGAGTEAFF. Here the CDR3 DNA reads TGTGCCAGCTCACCAACAGGGGCCGGCACTGAAGCTTTCTTT.